This record covers a single TCR beta chain. This clone's antigen is unknown. No much larger clonotype is one base removed from it; base qualities were not supplied. The source of the sample is a study of regulatory T cells (dated by TCRdb to the late 2010s). About the investigation overall: T-cell receptor beta repertoires of sorted regulatory, conventional CD4+ and CD8+ T cells were compared between CD3G-deficient patients and healthy controls. Points the paper makes about the study in general: Repertoires from patients had restricted unique TRB V-J pairs and skewed V and J gene usage, with the strongest effect in regulatory T cells. CD8+ T cells from patients showed a nonsignificant trend toward lower Shannon entropy than control CD8+ cells.

In the multiplex PCR, 52 forward TRBV primers and 13 reverse TRBJ primers were used, and assay-based and computational corrections were applied for amplification bias. Within the immunoSEQ assay, multiplex PCR amplified rearranged TRB loci from genomic DNA. TRB amplicons were sequenced on an Illumina HiSeq platform. Processing in the source paper ran as follows. Raw sequences were error-filtered and aligned to reference gene sequences by custom algorithms, then analyzed with the immunoSEQ online tools. Frequencies of productive and nonproductive TRB rearrangements were assessed among unique sequences as well as among total sequences. Hydrophobicity and amino acid composition of residues 6 and 7 within the TRB CDR3 were used to estimate the potential for self-reactivity. Group comparisons used t tests, Mann-Whitney tests or two-way ANOVA run in Prism software. The source is immuneACCESS, and TCRdb retained only in-frame sequences with V and J called. Part of the clones is not carried over; for the studies checked, unresolved V genes explain less than half of this, and the remainder is unexplained. Clone size and V and J calls were adopted from that table, with D and trimming inferred from the DNA. The sample table contains some 10,000 clones; only one count was recorded for about 80% of them. The ten top clones hold over 9.5% of the sample.

V is clipped by 5 bases and J by 2 bases, and the sequence between their germline boundaries is 12 bases long. Including cysteine and phenylalanine, the CDR3 has 14 amino acids. Only the CDR3 portion is preserved as DNA: 42 bases, with reading frame beginning at the first base. CDR1 and CDR2, looked up from the germline V gene (reference sequence), are SEHNR and FQNEAQ. Evidence of autoimmunity was found in all CD3G-deficient patients, and more severe autoimmunity was observed in two of the patients. At testing, patients were between 2 and 39 years old and showed lower naive and higher memory CD4+ and CD8+ T-cell proportions. Roughly six individuals with CD3G deficiency made up the patient group. Patient samples and clinical data were obtained from an international physician network spanning the United States, Europe and Asia. Peripheral blood mononuclear cells were isolated by Ficoll density separation. CD3+ CD8+ CD4- T cells were isolated using a FACSAria cell sorter.

The sequence joins TRBV7-9 to TRBJ1-1, with no reliable assignment of the D segment. The sequencing input was CD8+ T cells sorted from blood. This TCR came from a person under 30 with CD3G deficiency. The CDR3: CASSPPDLNTEAFF. The DNA sequence is TGTGCCAGCAGCCCACCGGACCTTAACACTGAAGCTTTCTTT.